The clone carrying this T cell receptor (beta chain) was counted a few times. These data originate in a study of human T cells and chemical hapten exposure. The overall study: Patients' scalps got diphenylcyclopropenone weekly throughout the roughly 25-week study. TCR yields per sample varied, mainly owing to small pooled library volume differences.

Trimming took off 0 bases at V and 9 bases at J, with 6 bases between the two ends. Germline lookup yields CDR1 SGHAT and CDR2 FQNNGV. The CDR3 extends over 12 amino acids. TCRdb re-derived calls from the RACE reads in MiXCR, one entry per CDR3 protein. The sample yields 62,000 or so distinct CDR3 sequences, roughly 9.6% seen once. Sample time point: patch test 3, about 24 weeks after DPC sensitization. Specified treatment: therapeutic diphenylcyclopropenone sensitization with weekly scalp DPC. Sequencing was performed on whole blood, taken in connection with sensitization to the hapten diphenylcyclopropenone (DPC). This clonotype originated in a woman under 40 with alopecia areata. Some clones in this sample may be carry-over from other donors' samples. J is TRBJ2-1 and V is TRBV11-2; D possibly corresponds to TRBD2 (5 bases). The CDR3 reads CASSLDRGEQFF. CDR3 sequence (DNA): TGTGCCAGCAGCTTAGATCGGGGTGAGCAGTTCTTC.